This section outlines one T cell receptor (beta chain) sequence together with its context. This clone was seen more than once but under ten times. What this receptor recognizes is not known. Per-base quality was not reported, and no clone a single base away is much larger than it. These data belong to a study of T cell responses to AZD1222 COVID-19 vaccine (dated by TCRdb to 2020 to 2023). About the investigation overall: TCR sequencing was performed for 230 to 250 trial participants, of whom about 200 were given two doses of AZD1222 and around 25 were given two doses of MenACWY control vaccine. Trial participants were enrolled by age into 18-55, 56-69 and 70-plus year subgroups, with approximately 150, 28 and 58 TCR-sequenced participants respectively. Paper-wide results and their limitations: CD4 TCRs associated with the vaccine covered the entire spike protein, and the dominant responses were in regions 160-218 and 743-854. Because no samples from the day 14 peak response were available, repertoires could be characterized only after the peak T cell response. Spike-specific TCR breadth and depth rose significantly after two AZD1222 doses compared with day 0 and with MenACWY recipients. Nearly half of unique spike-specific TCRs reportedly recognized epitopes outside regions mutated in the B.1.351 and B.1.1.7 variants. Conclusions about previously exposed vaccinees are limited because only six or seven AZD1222 recipients were SARS-CoV-2 seropositive at baseline. Most participants were white British and females outnumbered males, and the authors suggested that clonal diversity may have been underestimated. The 56-69-year group was small, and its depth increase did not reach significance, likely because of low power.

Per the publication, the time point label means: baseline before first vaccination. The intended sense of this specimen's treatment or condition label: meningococcal conjugate vaccine given as trial control. The vaccinee samples were drawn from two UK trials, COV001 and COV002, one of which was a single-blind randomized controlled phase 2/3 trial testing AZD1222 (ChAdOx1 nCoV-19) in healthy adults. For TCRbeta chain sequencing, PBMC samples from trial participants were taken at day 0 and at day 28 after the second dose. The CDR3 regions of human TCRbeta chains were analyzed by immunosequencing. The authors' analysis ran thus. Repertoire TCRs were checked for matches against a reference library of SARS-CoV-2-specific TCRs that had been generated using the MIRA antigen-specificity platform. Breadth meant the fraction of unique TCRs that were SARS-CoV-2-associated, whereas depth meant the fraction of total T cells that were SARS-CoV-2-associated. Using the MIRA data, each spike-specific TCR was assigned both to the spike region to which the TCR was reactive and to a CD4 or CD8 class. Log10-transformed breadth and depth values were compared by one-way ANOVA with Sidak's multiple comparisons tests. TCRdb holds this immuneACCESS table with in-frame rearrangements only. Some clones are missing; in checked studies, unresolved V genes explain under half, and the rest has no known cause. V and J calls and clone size are given by that table; D and trimming were obtained from the DNA. In this sample the table shows about 140,000 clones, more than 80% of which occur a single time. The ten most abundant clones make up approximately 0.9% of the sample.

The TCR sequence derives from an adult in good health. The sample was peripheral blood, taken on day 0 of MenACWY control vaccination.

The CDR3 here reads CASSDQGLDYNEQFF. In nucleotides, the sequence is TGTGCCAGCAGTGACCAGGGGTTGGACTACAATGAGCAGTTCTTC. In this chain, TRBV6-1 is recombined with TRBJ2-1; 6 matching bases give a weak D call of TRBD1. Reading from cysteine to phenylalanine, the CDR3 counts 15 amino acids. The retained sequence is limited to the CDR3, 45 bases, with the frame set at the first base. Relative to germline, V is 3 bases shorter and J is 3 bases shorter, with 12 bases between their ends. Per the germline V gene, MNHNS is the CDR1 and SASEGT is the CDR2.